One sample yielded the 13 T cell receptor beta chains listed below, sequenced in a study of response to subunit inactivated influenza vaccine. TCRdb re-called the RT-PCR reads with MiXCR, one entry per CDR3 protein. The sample shows about 650,000 distinct CDR3 sequences, more than 15% of them seen only once. Specimen: PBMCs from blood, collected 11 to 12 days after vaccination. Every receptor here comes from a man aged 50 or older who received an inactivated influenza vaccine.

A few counts support this clonotype. This chain joins TRBV24-1 and TRBJ2-3; D might be TRBD1 or TRBD2, each matching 6 bases. V was clipped by 4 bases and J by 1 base, with 11 bases between them. The CDR3 runs to 15 residues. CDR1 and CDR2 (germline): KGHDR, SFDVKD. CDR3 DNA: TGTGCCACCAGTGAGAAGGGGGGCGGCACAGATACGCAGTATTTT. It yields the protein CATSEKGGGTDTQYF.

CDR3 DNA: TGCGCCAGCAGCCAAGATGGGACAAGAAATCAGCCCCAGCATTTT. It codes for CASSQDGTRNQPQHF. The rearrangement uses TRBV4-1 and TRBJ1-5; a weak D match, TRBD1 (6 bases). The CDR3 totals 15 residues. V lost 0 bases and J lost 4, with 10 bases in between. Germline V CDR1 and CDR2: MGHRA, YSYEKL.

This clonotype has just a few counts. This sequence joins TRBV11-2 and TRBJ2-2; D might be TRBD1 (6 bases). The germline CDR1 and CDR2 sequences are SGHAT and FQNNGV. Trimming cost V 1 base and J 4 bases, with 10 bases left between them. The CDR3 spans 15 residues. The CDR3 region has the DNA TGTGCCAGCAGCTTAGTCCCAGGGGTCACCGGGGAGCTGTTTTTT. It codes for CASSLVPGVTGELFF.

The V and J genes are TRBV6-1 and TRBJ2-3, with D perhaps matching TRBD1 or TRBD2 (5 bases each). V was trimmed by 7 bases and J by 1 base, leaving 9 bases between them. This CDR3 is built from 13 residues. The germline CDR1 and CDR2 sequences are MNHNS and SASEGT. In DNA form, the CDR3 reads TGTGCCAGCACTCGGGACGGCACAGATACGCAGTATTTT. Translation: CASTRDGTDTQYF.

This chain uses TRBV20-1 with TRBJ2-1; TRBD2 matches at 11 bases. This CDR3 is built from 20 residues. Germline CDR1 and CDR2: DFQATT and SNEGSKA (reference sequence). The V gene end was trimmed by 6 bases and the J gene end by 6 bases; junction bases not matched to a gene: 25. The CDR3 nucleotides are TGCAGTGCCCGCCCCCCTCCCCACCGCGAACTAGCGGGAGTACGCAATGAGCAGTTCTTC. Encoded protein: CSARPPPHRELAGVRNEQFF.

This clonotype has a handful of counts. This chain links TRBV10-3 with TRBJ2-3; 11 bases line up with TRBD2. This CDR3 has 14 amino acids. V dropped 8 bases and J dropped 3; count of bases not matched to a gene: 4. Germline V CDR1 and CDR2: ENHRY, SYGVKD. The CDR3 is CAIGTSGSTDTQYF. In DNA, the CDR3 is TGTGCCATCGGCACTAGCGGGAGTACAGATACGCAGTATTTT.

In its sample, this clonotype was seen a few times. V gene TRBV20-1 combines with J gene TRBJ2-7; perhaps TRBD1 as D (6 bases). The V gene lost 5 bases and the J gene lost 2 bases, with 13 bases spanning the gap. This CDR3 spans 13 amino acids. The germline gives CDR1 DFQATT, CDR2 SNEGSKA (reference sequence). The CDR3 bases are TGCAGTGCTCGCTACAGGGAAACCTACGAGCAGTACTTC. Its translation: CSARYRETYEQYF.

V and J are TRBV20-1 and TRBJ2-5; a possible D gene is TRBD2 (6 bases). The CDR3 covers 13 residues. V shed 2 bases and J shed 0 bases, with 7 bases lying between them. Germline V lookup: CDR1 DFQATT, CDR2 SNEGSKA (reference sequence). CDR3 sequence (DNA): TGCAGTGCTAGACGGGACTACCAAGAGACCCAGTACTTC. It translates to CSARRDYQETQYF.

This clonotype was observed at least ten times. CDR3 sequence (DNA): TGTGCCAGCAGTTTAGGAGGTTCAACTAATGAAAAACTGTTTTTT. It is translated as CASSLGGSTNEKLFF. This chain connects TRBV12-3 or TRBV12-4 to TRBJ1-4; D is uncertain. The V end lost 1 base, the J end lost 0 bases, and 6 bases lay between the germline ends. This CDR3 region has 15 residues.

This chain connects TRBV7-8 to TRBJ1-6; D is uncertain. Trimming stripped 4 bases from V and 5 bases from J, with 18 bases between. The CDR3 contains 17 residues. Germline-derived CDR1 and CDR2 are SGHVS and FQNEAQ. The CDR3 nucleotides are TGTGCCAGCAGCTCCTCTGGAGGCAGGACGAATAATTCACCCCTCCACTTT. Residues: CASSSSGGRTNNSPLHF.

This clonotype was picked up a small number of times. The gene calls are TRBV11-2 and TRBJ2-3, with D tentatively TRBD2 (6 bases). There are 18 residues in the CDR3. CDR1 is SGHAT, CDR2 FQNNGV, per germline. V shed 5 bases and J shed 6 bases, with 27 bases lying between them. This chain's CDR3 is CASSPGPRRVGHSDTQYF. CDR3 in DNA: TGTGCCAGCAGCCCGGGACCACGGAGGGTCGGACATTCGGATACGCAGTATTTT.

V and J are TRBV7-9 and TRBJ2-3, with TRBD2 matching over 11 bases. V gave up 4 bases and J gave up 10 bases; unmatched junction bases: 13. CDR3 size: 16 residues. Germline assignment: CDR1 SEHNR and CDR2 FQNEAQ (reference sequence). For the CDR3, the DNA is TGTGCCAGCAGCTCAACTAGCGGGAGTCGACCATGGGCGCAGTATTTT. Encoded protein: CASSSTSGSRPWAQYF.

This clonotype has more than one count but fewer than ten. This rearrangement joins TRBV6-6 to TRBJ1-5; weak D call: TRBD1 (6 bases). The CDR3 is 13 amino acids. V dropped 7 bases and J dropped 4 bases, with 11 bases sitting between them. CDR1 is MNHNY, CDR2 SVGAGI, per germline (reference sequence). The CDR3 nucleotides are TGTGCCAGCATTTTCGACAGGAATCAGCCCCAGCATTTT. It encodes CASIFDRNQPQHF.